The 12 T cell receptor beta chains reported below all come from one sample, sequenced in a study of CD8 T cells in ankylosing spondylitis (dated by TCRdb to between 2016 and 2019). Their specific antigens are unknown. Library prep was done by 5' RACE. The reads were generated on an Illumina HiSeq 2500. The raw public data were reprocessed by TCRdb itself: fastp quality trimming at Q25, MiXCR clonotype calling, in-frame beta chains only. Each entry merges the rows of one CDR3 protein and shows their most common DNA and genes. The table for this sample lists more than 100,000 distinct CDR3 sequences; approximately 17% of them were counted only once. The ten largest clones add up to roughly a third of the sample. Overall results and qualifications from the work: Blood from ankylosing spondylitis patients appeared to be characterized by a TCR beta motif made up of under ten highly homologous amino acid variants.

Input material: blood, either unsorted or a sorted T cell fraction (not recorded which). Receptors originate from a male donor with ankylosing spondylitis.

This clonotype has a handful of counts. The V call is TRBV29-1, the J call TRBJ1-1; unclear D gene. Trimming cost V 1 base and J 1 base, with 10 bases left between them. The CDR3 runs 14 residues. Looked up from germline, CDR1 is SQVTM and CDR2 is ANQGSEA. The DNA of the CDR3 is TGCAGCGTTGAAGTTTACGGGCAGAACACTGAAGCTTTCTTT. Protein: CSVEVYGQNTEAFF.

This chain joins TRBV27 and TRBJ2-7; D is ambiguous. Trimming pared 7 bases from V and 3 bases from J, leaving 16 bases between. CDR1 and CDR2 from the germline V gene are MNHEY and SMNVEV (reference sequence). The CDR3 spans 14 residues. The CDR3 region is CASMHALGNYEQYF. The DNA of the CDR3 is TGTGCCAGCATGCACGCGTTGGGGAACTACGAGCAGTACTTC.

The gene calls are TRBV6-1 and TRBJ2-7; TRBD1 matches 8 bases. Germline CDR1 MNHNS, CDR2 SASEGT. This CDR3 has 13 residues. With V trimmed by 10 bases and J by 3 bases, 8 bases remained unmatched. The CDR3 bases are TGTGCCAACCCGTCGGACAGGGTCTACGAGCAGTACTTC. Its protein is CANPSDRVYEQYF.

This clonotype occurred a few times. This chain links TRBV12-3 or TRBV12-4 with TRBJ2-1; TRBD2 aligns across 9 bases. This CDR3 spans 15 amino acids. V gave up 5 bases and J gave up 6 bases; unmatched junction bases: 8. The CDR3 bases are TGTGCCAGCAGTCTCGCGGGACTAGCCACCAATGAGCAGTTCTTC. It translates to CASSLAGLATNEQFF.

This clonotype was picked up a small number of times. This rearrangement joins TRBV12-3 or TRBV12-4 to TRBJ2-7; TRBD1 agrees at 7 bases. V lost 7 bases and J lost 3; bases outside the gene matches: 6. The CDR3 is made up of 13 amino acids. The CDR3 region has the DNA TGTGCCAGCACTCCAGGGGGTCTCTACGAGCAGTACTTC. Protein: CASTPGGLYEQYF.

Of note for this clonotype: Mismatch with germline at one junction end may stem from a read error. The chain has TRBV12-3 or TRBV12-4 and TRBJ2-5, with 13 bases fitting TRBD2. This CDR3 contains 15 residues. CDR3: CASSQTSGRAETEYF. The DNA of the CDR3 is TGTGCCAGCAGCCAAACTAGCGGGAGGGCCGAGACCGAGTACTTC.

The J gene is TRBJ2-7, the V gene TRBV4-1; perhaps TRBD2 as D (6 bases). The CDR3 is made up of 15 amino acids. Trimming shortened V by 3 bases and J by 3 bases, and 15 bases separated the two germline ends. In germline, CDR1 is MGHRA, CDR2 YSYEKL. DNA for the CDR3: TGCGCCAGCAGCCATGATCCCCTGGGAGGCTACGAGCAGTACTTC. It specifies CASSHDPLGGYEQYF.

The J gene is TRBJ2-1, the V gene TRBV12-5; D may be TRBD1 (5 bases). The CDR3 has 15 residues. V dropped 6 bases and J dropped 7 bases, with 19 bases sitting between them. Per the germline V gene, CDR1 is LGHNT and CDR2 is FRNRAP. The CDR3 nucleotides are TGTGCTAGTGGACCCGGGTTAAGGGGATCGAATGAGCAGTTCTTC. This translates into CASGPGLRGSNEQFF.

This clonotype was recorded a few times. The rearrangement links TRBV28 to TRBJ2-3; D not resolved. The germline V gene has CDR1 MDHEN and CDR2 SYDVKM. This CDR3 is 12 amino acids long. V dropped 4 bases and J dropped 5 bases, with 7 bases sitting between them. CDR3 protein: CASSSDGDTQYF. The CDR3 DNA reads TGTGCCAGCAGTTCGGACGGAGATACGCAGTATTTT. Together with reference TRBV28 and TRBJ2-3, the CDR3 gives the full variable domain: DVKVTQSSRYLVKRTGEKVFLECVQDMDHENMFWYRQDPGLGLRLIYFSYDVKMKEKGDIPEGYSVSREKKERFSLILESASTNQTSMYLCASSSDGDTQYFGPGTRLTVL.

This clonotype was recorded a few times. The V and J genes are TRBV7-8 and TRBJ1-4; the D is unclear. This CDR3 has 13 amino acids. In germline, CDR1 is SGHVS, CDR2 FQNEAQ. V was trimmed by 2 bases and J by 7 bases, leaving 8 bases between them. The CDR3: CASSLLGSEKLFF. The DNA for the CDR3 is TGTGCCAGCAGCTTATTGGGGAGTGAAAAACTGTTTTTT.

This chain connects TRBV11-2 to TRBJ2-1, with TRBD2 identical over 7 bases. This CDR3 is 15 amino acids long. Germline loops: CDR1 SGHAT, CDR2 FQNNGV. The V gene end was trimmed by 2 bases and the J gene end by 1 base; junction bases not matched to a gene: 2. The CDR3 is CASSLTSVSYNEQFF. DNA of the CDR3: TGTGCCAGCAGCTTAACTAGCGTTTCCTACAATGAGCAGTTCTTC. Filled out from reference TRBV11-2 and TRBJ2-1, the complete variable domain reads EAGVAQSPRYKIIEKRQSVAFWCNPISGHATLYWYQQILGQGPKLLIQFQNNGVVDDSQLPKDRFSAERLKGVDSTLKIQPAKLEDSAVYLCASSLTSVSYNEQFFGPGTRLTVL.

This clonotype was seen more than once but under ten times. This chain links TRBV28 with TRBJ2-5; TRBD2 matches 8 bases. Germline CDR1 and CDR2: MDHEN and SYDVKM. The V gene end was trimmed by 6 bases and the J gene end by 4 bases; junction bases not matched to a gene: 7. There are 14 residues in the CDR3. The CDR3 nucleotides read TGTGCCAGCAGAGAAGGTCGGGAGGGAGAGACCCAGTACTTC. It is translated as CASREGREGETQYF.